Sequencing of this T cell receptor (beta chain) was carried out in a study of Tregs in tolerant kidney transplant recipients. About the study: Mixed chimerism was transient after nonmyeloablative marrow transplants from related graft donors. Notes on the study in general: Changing PCR primers prevented nucleotide comparison between some patients' samples.

Comments on this clone: What it binds is unknown.

Method: immunoSEQ multiplex PCR; TCRdb's copy keeps in-frame clones and lacks some. Here the sample spans about 110,000 clones, around 91% being singletons. The sequence was obtained from a human donor who received a combined kidney and bone marrow transplant. Sample: CD4+ T cells from blood, taken before the transplant.

The CDR3 protein is CASSPGDRGIYNEQFF. CDR3 sequence (DNA): TGCGCCAGCAGCCCGGGAGACAGGGGGATATACAATGAGCAGTTCTTC. The chain links TRBV4-3 to TRBJ2-1, with 9 positions matching TRBD1. Trimming removed 4 bases from V and 4 bases from J; junction bases left unmatched: 8. The germline CDR1 and CDR2 sequences are LGHNA and YSLEER. The length of the CDR3 is 16 residues.